A single T cell receptor (beta chain) is shown here with its context. The table lists this clonotype with many counts. Its antigen is currently not known. No much larger clone exists at a distance of one base, and base qualities are not known. Explained via the paper, the time point label denotes: persistent/refractory GD, antithyroid drugs over 5 years with positive TRAb. RNA was extracted from PBMCs in TRIzol for both TCR sequencing and RNA sequencing. Graves' disease was diagnosed according to American Thyroid Association guidelines. The patients came from an endocrinology department in Xi'an, China. Each patient gave about 9.1 milliliters of peripheral blood, collected in an EDTA anticoagulant tube. PBMCs were isolated by Ficoll Paque Plus density gradient separation without further T cell sorting. An Agilent 2100 Bioanalyzer and agarose gel were used to check RNA quality, and a NanoDrop 2000 was used to measure RNA concentration.

Its CDR3 holds 14 amino acids, cysteine through phenylalanine. Of the read, only the CDR3 DNA is kept; its 42 bases are in frame from base 1. Between the V and J ends, shortened by 3 bases and 1 base respectively, the junction contains 7 bases. The germline V gene sets CDR1 to SNHLY and CDR2 to FYNNEI. These data are taken from a study of regulatory T cells in long-lasting Graves disease (dated by TCRdb to the early 2020s). Background for the entire study: Persistent Graves' disease meant more than 5 years of antithyroid drug treatment with TSH receptor autoantibodies that stayed positive. Patients with persistent Graves' disease were compared with patients with newly diagnosed Graves' disease using TCR sequencing and RNA sequencing of peripheral blood. The study took place in China and was registered as a clinical trial. TCR sequencing covered roughly 13 persistent and around 20 newly diagnosed Graves' disease patients, some 33 samples in total. Persistent Graves' disease patients in the clinical cohort had taken antithyroid drugs for roughly ten years on average.

Receptor amplification or capture employed multiplex PCR. Sequencing relied on an Illumina HiSeq 4000. TCR beta libraries were built with iRepertoire HTBI primers and Arm-PCR amplification of CDR3 regions. Gel purification was performed on PCR products prior to sequencing. Per the source publication's procedure: Across samples, 55 to 80 TRBV and 13 to 15 TRBJ segments were identified and used for gene usage analysis of CDR3 amino acid clonotypes. Filtered high-quality paired reads were merged into contigs using COPE and FqMerger. Contigs were aligned with BLAST to IMGT TRBV, TRBD and TRBJ reference genes, and CDR3 was defined per IMGT. Any clonotype with a frequency above 0.1% was classified as a highly expanded clone. Shannon entropy served as the measure of repertoire diversity, while the Gini coefficient captured V-J evenness. Public clonotypes were defined as clonotypes shared by more than one individual. TCRdb reworked the public reads: Q25 trimming with fastp, MiXCR clone assembly, productive beta chains retained. Under each unique CDR3 protein, matching rows form one entry showing the most common genes and DNA. It is TCRdb's table, rather than the study itself, that gives the V and J calls and clone size. For this sample the table gives around 500,000 distinct CDR3 sequences, of which 20% to 25% were detected only once. 7% to 10% of the sample belongs to the ten largest clones.

General study outcomes and caveats: Preferential use of TRBV28, TRBJ1-2 and TRBJ2-5 was observed in persistent disease, whereas TRBV20-1 and TRBJ2-1 were favored in newly diagnosed disease. Because the primary lesion, thyroid tissue, could not be accessed, the study looked at peripheral blood alone. Compared with newly diagnosed patients, persistent Graves' disease patients had lower TCR Shannon entropy and fewer highly expanded clones, which suggests clonal expansion. Patients with persistent disease shared more public clonotypes (approximately 2,500) than newly diagnosed patients did (approximately 970). As a limitation, the authors acknowledged that the small sample size may reduce accuracy. Sequencing and analysis were restricted to the TCR beta chain.

This TCR came from a female donor with Graves disease. Recombination joined TRBV2 with TRBJ1-5, with TRBD1 tentatively as D gene (5 bases match). The sample here was peripheral blood mononuclear cells (PBMCs), taken when the disease was refractory, from a patient treated with antithyroid drugs. Here is the DNA: TGTGCCAGCAGTGATGGGGGGAGCAATCAGCCCCAGCATTTT. The encoded protein is CASSDGGSNQPQHF.